Below, 5 T cell receptor beta chains from the same sample are listed, as sequenced in a study of OX40 agonist ivuxolimab in advanced cancers. Clones were sequenced by immunoSEQ multiplex PCR, and TCRdb holds only the in-frame ones, with some missing. The data show about 100,000 clones, about 89% seen once. The sample was CD4+ or CD8+ T cells sorted from blood, taken in a trial of the OX40 agonist ivuxolimab. The source is an adult with an advanced solid tumor such as melanoma, head and neck, liver or kidney cancer.

The chain joins TRBV7-2 to TRBJ1-5, with D possibly being TRBD1 (5 bases). CDR1 is SGHTA, CDR2 FQGNSA, per germline. The CDR3 extends over 15 amino acids. V lost 3 bases to trimming and J lost 5 bases, with 14 bases between them. CDR3 nucleotide sequence: TGTGCCAGCAGCTTGGATTCGGGGCGCCATCAGCCCCAGCATTTT. Its translation is CASSLDSGRHQPQHF.

Regarding this clone: The junction departs from germline at one end; a sequencing error may be responsible. V gene TRBV2 combines with J gene TRBJ2-2; TRBD2 might be the D (6 bases). There are 17 residues in the CDR3. Germline V gene data show CDR1 as SNHLY and CDR2 as FYNNEI. CDR3 protein: CASTPGSSRYFTGGLFF. CDR3 DNA sequence: TGTGCCAGCACCCCCGGGTCCTCCCGATACTTCACCGGGGGGCTGTTTTTT.

The chain employs TRBV30 and TRBJ2-1; D remains ambiguous. Germline V CDR1 and CDR2: GTSNPN, SVGIG (reference sequence). This CDR3 region has 11 residues. The V gene lost 1 base and the J gene lost 2 bases, with 0 bases spanning the gap. The CDR3 here is CAWSAYNEQFF. The CDR3 DNA is TGTGCCTGGAGTGCCTACAATGAGCAGTTCTTC. Full variable domain (rest looked up from reference TRBV30 and TRBJ2-1): SQTIHQWPATLVQPVGSPLSLECTVEGTSNPNLYWYRQAAGRGLQLLFYSVGIGQISSEVPQNLSASRPQDRQFILSSKKLLLSDSGFYLCAWSAYNEQFFGPGTRLTVL.

Here the CDR3 reads CASSWGQGAETQYF. The CDR3 DNA sequence: TGTGCCAGCAGTTGGGGACAGGGGGCTGAGACCCAGTACTTC. This chain connects TRBV25-1 to TRBJ2-5, with 12 positions matching TRBD1. V was clipped by 5 bases and J by 5 bases; unmatched bases: 3. This CDR3 contains 14 residues. In germline, CDR1 is MGHDK, CDR2 SYGVNS.

This clone was found once. This chain links TRBV5-4 with TRBJ1-2; D is perhaps TRBD1 (6 bases). The CDR3 runs 16 residues. Germline V gives CDR1 SGHNT, CDR2 YYREEE (reference sequence). Trimming cost V 4 bases and J 2 bases, with 18 bases left between them. In DNA form, the CDR3 reads TGTGCCAGCAGCGGACGGACAGAGTTGTTAAACTATGGCTACACCTTC. This gives the protein CASSGRTELLNYGYTF.